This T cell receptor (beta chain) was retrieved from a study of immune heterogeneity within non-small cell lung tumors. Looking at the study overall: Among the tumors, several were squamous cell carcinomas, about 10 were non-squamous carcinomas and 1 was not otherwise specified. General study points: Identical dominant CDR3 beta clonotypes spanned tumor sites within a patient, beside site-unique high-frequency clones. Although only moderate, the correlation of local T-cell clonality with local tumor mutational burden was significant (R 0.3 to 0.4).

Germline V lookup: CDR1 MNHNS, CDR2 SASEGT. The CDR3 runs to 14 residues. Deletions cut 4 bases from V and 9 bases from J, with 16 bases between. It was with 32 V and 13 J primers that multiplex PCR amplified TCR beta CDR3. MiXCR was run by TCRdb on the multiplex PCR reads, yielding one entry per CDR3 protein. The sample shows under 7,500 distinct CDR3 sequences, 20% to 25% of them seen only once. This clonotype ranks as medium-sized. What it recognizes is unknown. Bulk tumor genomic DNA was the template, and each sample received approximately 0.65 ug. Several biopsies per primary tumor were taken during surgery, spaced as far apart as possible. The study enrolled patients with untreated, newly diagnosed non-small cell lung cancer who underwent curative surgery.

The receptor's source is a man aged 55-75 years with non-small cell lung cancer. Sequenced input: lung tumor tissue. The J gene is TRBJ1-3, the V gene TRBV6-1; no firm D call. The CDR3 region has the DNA TGTGCCAGCAGTGGATACCAGGCGTCGGGCACCATATATTTT. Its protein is CASSGYQASGTIYF.